This T cell receptor beta chain was obtained from a study of cytomegalovirus exposure and HLA in healthy donors. Study-wide findings and caveats: Owing to their indistinguishability, certain V segments, notably TRBV6-2 and TRBV6-3, were excluded. Cytomegalovirus association was listed for 170 or so TCR beta chains. Presence/absence analyses took donor sequencing depth as roughly uniform.

Amplification used 60 Vbeta primers and 13 Jbeta primers. Profiling relied on immunoSEQ multiplex PCR, and the TCRdb table lists in-frame clones only, not all of them. The repertoire consists of around 150,000 clones, with 70% to 80% occurring once and the leading ten covering under 4%. Trimming cost V 5 bases and J 4 bases, with 12 bases left between them. CDR3 length: 14 residues. Germline CDR1 is SGDLS and CDR2 is YYNGEE. A note on this clone: The antigen is unknown.

The rearrangement links TRBV9 to TRBJ1-4, with TRBD1 as a possible D gene (5 bases). This TCR was recovered from a human donor in good health. Sequencing was performed on PBMCs. Written as DNA, the CDR3 is TGTGCCAGCAGTGGAGACAGAGGTAATGAAAAACTGTTTTTT. It is translated as CASSGDRGNEKLFF.